This TCR beta chain was sequenced in a study of cytomegalovirus exposure and HLA in healthy donors. Study overall: When 398 donors were genotyped, just over 80% of them were found to fall in the Caucasian-associated ancestry cluster.

Whole-study results and caveats: In a later analysis, an Asian-associated ancestry cluster reportedly showed fewer N-insertions than the roughly 700-donor mean.

This CDR3 is 18 amino acids long. CDR1 and CDR2 from the germline V gene are SGHTA and FQGTGA. V dropped 0 bases and J dropped 7; count of bases not matched to a gene: 8. PCR amplification relied on 60 Vbeta primers (plus 13 Jbeta primers). In the authors' methods: Later, tens of millions of unique TCR beta chains were counted in an analysis, and roughly 10 million of them were shared. Profiled with immunoSEQ multiplex PCR; TCRdb holds only in-frame clones, not every one. Clonal size and the V and J genes are those of that table, whereas D and trimming came from the DNA. The repertoire includes some 190,000 clones, roughly 80% of them detected once, and about 2.4% sits in the top ten. Turning to this clone: Its target is not known.

This TCR was sampled from a male donor in good health and CMV-seronegative. This chain links TRBV7-3 with TRBJ2-1; TRBD2 aligns across 14 bases. What was sequenced was PBMCs. CDR3 DNA: TGTGCCAGCAGCTTAACCCTCTCCGGGACTAGCGGGAGTAATGAGCAGTTCTTC. This translates into CASSLTLSGTSGSNEQFF.